The 28 T cell receptor beta chains presented below share a single source sample, sequenced in a study of blood T cell repertoires in COVID-19. The method was immunoSEQ multiplex PCR; TCRdb's version includes in-frame clones alone and lacks a portion of them. The sample has roughly 160,000 clones, 87% seen once; the top ten hold 5.5% to 8.5%. Sequencing input: PBMCs or T cells enriched from blood (not recorded which). The receptors here all came from a woman aged 45-60 years who had recovered from COVID-19.

V and J are TRBV11-3 and TRBJ2-1; D call uncertain. CDR3 length: 15 residues. V was clipped by 3 bases and J by 0 bases, with 9 bases between them. Looked up from germline, CDR1 is SGHNT and CDR2 is YENEEA. The CDR3 sequence: CASSFDAGSYNEQFF. The CDR3 DNA sequence: TGTGCCAGCAGCTTTGATGCCGGCTCCTACAATGAGCAGTTCTTC.

This clone was seen more than once but under ten times. The rearrangement uses TRBV21-1 and TRBJ1-1; the table's D call of TRBD1 was not tested on the DNA. TRBV21-1 is a documented pseudogene. The CDR3 is 17 amino acids. CDR3 in amino acids: CASSVLDQGTGGTEAFF. The CDR3 nucleotides read TGTGCCAGCAGCGTTTTGGACCAGGGGACAGGGGGCACTGAAGCTTTCTTT.

This chain links TRBV18 with TRBJ2-7; weak D call: TRBD2 (5 bases). CDR3 length: 16 residues. Germline loops: CDR1 KGHSH, CDR2 LQKENI. Trimming removed 5 bases from V and 3 bases from J, with 20 bases in between. In nucleotides, the CDR3 is TGTGCCAGCTCAAACCCGTCCCCGACACGGGACTACGAGCAGTACTTC. This gives the protein CASSNPSPTRDYEQYF.

This clone was picked up one time. The rearrangement uses TRBV7-2 and TRBJ1-5; 7 bases match TRBD1. Germline assignment: CDR1 SGHTA and CDR2 FQGNSA. The CDR3 is 15 amino acids. V shed 2 bases, J shed 5 bases, and the junction held 6 bases outside the gene matches. The CDR3 sequence: CASSLFTGDHQPQHF. The CDR3 DNA sequence: TGTGCCAGCAGCTTATTCACAGGGGACCATCAGCCCCAGCATTTT.

The chain links TRBV6-5 to TRBJ1-1; no reliable D call. There are 11 residues in the CDR3. CDR1 is MNHEY, CDR2 SVGAGI, per germline. The V and J ends lost 8 bases and 6 bases respectively, with 10 bases between them. The CDR3 here is CASAELAEAFF. In DNA form, the CDR3 reads TGTGCCAGCGCAGAATTGGCTGAAGCTTTCTTT.

In its sample, this clone was seen a few times. The chain uses TRBV19 and TRBJ2-7, with 10 bases fitting TRBD2. With 7 bases clipped from V and 6 bases from J, the junction kept 9 bases outside the gene matches. The CDR3 runs to 14 residues. The germline gives CDR1 LNHDA, CDR2 SQIVND (reference sequence). The CDR3, as DNA: TGTGCCAGTACCCCGAGTCTAGCGGGAGCCGAGCAGTACTTC. It codes for CASTPSLAGAEQYF. The full variable domain, rest sourced from reference TRBV19 and TRBJ2-7, is DGGITQSPKYLFRKEGQNVTLSCEQNLNHDAMYWYRQDPGQGLRLIYYSQIVNDFQKGDIAEGYSVSREKKESFPLTVTSAQKNPTAFYLCASTPSLAGAEQYFGPGTRLTVT.

The CDR3 is CASSQDPDNEQFF. In nucleotides, the CDR3 is TGCGCCAGCAGCCAAGATCCGGACAATGAGCAGTTCTTC. The chain couples TRBV4-1 to TRBJ2-1, with unresolved D. From germline, CDR1 is MGHRA and CDR2 YSYEKL. The ends were cut back, 0 bases at V and 5 bases at J, with 5 bases in the middle. The CDR3 runs to 13 residues.

This clone has a handful of counts. This rearrangement joins TRBV6-5 to TRBJ1-1; possibly TRBD1 for D (5 bases). Between the trimmed V and J ends, which lost 7 bases and 4 bases, there was a span of 13 bases. The germline V gene has CDR1 MNHEY and CDR2 SVGAGI. This CDR3 has 13 residues. The CDR3 bases are TGTGCCAGCACGGCGGGACGAGGCACTGAAGCTTTCTTT. It is translated as CASTAGRGTEAFF.

The chain employs TRBV7-2 and TRBJ1-2; TRBD1 matches at 9 bases. Germline V lookup: CDR1 SGHTA, CDR2 FQGNSA. The CDR3 sequence is 16 residues long. Germline trimming cut 5 bases from V and 4 bases from J; bases unmatched to any gene: 11. The CDR3 region is CASSATLGQGSYGYTF. The CDR3, as DNA: TGTGCCAGCAGCGCCACTTTGGGACAGGGATCCTATGGCTACACCTTC.

V is TRBV28 and J is TRBJ1-3; D is unresolved. This CDR3 comprises 12 residues. Germline CDR1 MDHEN, CDR2 SYDVKM. Trimming stripped 5 bases from V and 4 bases from J, with 6 bases between. The CDR3 nucleotides read TGTGCCAGCAGTCTACTCGGAAACACCATATATTTT. Its translation: CASSLLGNTIYF.

The chain carries TRBV30 and TRBJ2-4, with unresolved D. Germline V lookup: CDR1 GTSNPN, CDR2 SVGIG (reference sequence). The CDR3 length is 14 residues. Trimming cost V 2 bases and J 0 bases, with 8 bases left between them. CDR3 sequence (DNA): TGTGCCTGGAGTATCTCGTTAGCCAAAAACATTCAGTACTTC. This encodes CAWSISLAKNIQYF.

The chain links TRBV21-1 to TRBJ2-7; the table's D gene call, TRBD1, was not cross checked with the DNA. TRBV21-1 is a pseudogene locus. The CDR3 consists of 11 residues. The CDR3 nucleotides are TGTGCCAGCAAACCCAGCTACGAGCAGTACTTC. It translates to CASKPSYEQYF.

This clone was observed a few times. The chain employs TRBV5-1 and TRBJ2-7; 10 nucleotides line up with TRBD1. This CDR3 has 16 amino acids. V shed 2 bases and J 6 bases; nucleotides not matched to a gene: 11. Looked up from germline, CDR1 is SGHRS and CDR2 is YFSETQ. In DNA, the CDR3 is TGCGCCAGCAGCTTAGGACAGGGGGTAGGCCTACGCGAGCAGTACTTC. This codes for CASSLGQGVGLREQYF.

The V gene is TRBV27, the J gene TRBJ2-7; 11 positions match TRBD1. Germline V gene data show CDR1 as MNHEY and CDR2 as SMNVEV (reference sequence). The CDR3 is 15 residues long. Trimming took 4 bases from V and 6 from J; bases not matched to a gene: 8. CDR3 amino acids: CASSSPSDRGREQYF. CDR3 nucleotides: TGTGCCAGCAGTTCGCCCTCGGACAGGGGGCGCGAGCAGTACTTC.

This chain connects TRBV6-1 to TRBJ1-4; D is undetermined. The length of the CDR3 is 16 residues. Trimming took off 2 bases at V and 0 bases at J, with 10 bases between the two ends. From germline, CDR1 is MNHNS and CDR2 SASEGT. CDR3 region: CASSELAPATNEKLFF. The CDR3 DNA reads TGTGCCAGCAGTGAACTTGCGCCGGCAACTAATGAAAAACTGTTTTTT.

This clone was observed a handful of times. CDR3 residues: CASTHFSGSNPYEQYF. The CDR3 DNA is TGTGCCAGCACCCACTTTAGCGGGAGTAACCCCTACGAGCAGTACTTC. The chain joins TRBV11-2 to TRBJ2-7, with 9 positions matching TRBD2. The V gene's germline CDR1 is SGHAT and CDR2 FQNNGV. Trimming took 7 bases from V and 2 from J; bases not matched to a gene: 12. The CDR3 is 16 residues long. The full variable domain, completed using reference TRBV11-2 and TRBJ2-7, is EAGVAQSPRYKIIEKRQSVAFWCNPISGHATLYWYQQILGQGPKLLIQFQNNGVVDDSQLPKDRFSAERLKGVDSTLKIQPAKLEDSAVYLCASTHFSGSNPYEQYFGPGTRLTVT.

The chain combines TRBV4-3 with TRBJ1-6; D remains unclear. Between the trimmed V and J ends, which lost 2 bases and 4 bases, there was a span of 12 bases. Germline CDR1 and CDR2: LGHNA and YSLEER. The CDR3 is 16 amino acids. CDR3 sequence reads: CASSQRGEVYNSPLHF. For the CDR3, the DNA is TGCGCCAGCAGCCAAAGAGGCGAGGTTTATAATTCACCCCTCCACTTT.

This chain connects TRBV5-1 to TRBJ1-1; D remains unclear. V was cut by 0 bases and J by 6 bases, with 12 bases left in between. The germline gives CDR1 SGHRS, CDR2 YFSETQ. The CDR3 runs to 14 residues. This chain's CDR3 is CASSLGSGSAEAFF. CDR3 coding DNA: TGCGCCAGCAGCTTGGGGAGCGGTAGTGCTGAAGCTTTCTTT.

The V and J genes are TRBV5-4 and TRBJ2-3; 10 nucleotides match TRBD2. Trimming took 4 bases from V and 0 from J; bases not matched to a gene: 2. CDR1 and CDR2 from the germline V gene are SGHNT and YYREEE (reference sequence). The CDR3 runs 15 residues. In DNA form, the CDR3 reads TGTGCCAGCAGCCCGACTAGCGGGAGCACAGATACGCAGTATTTT. Protein sequence: CASSPTSGSTDTQYF.

CDR3 amino acids: CASSLEGGRSYEQYF. As DNA, the CDR3 is TGTGCCAGCAGCTTAGAAGGCGGGAGGTCCTACGAGCAGTACTTC. The chain carries TRBV13 and TRBJ2-7; TRBD2 aligns across 8 bases. Trimming took 1 base from V and 1 from J; bases not matched to a gene: 3. The V gene's germline CDR1 is PRHDT and CDR2 FYEKMQ (reference sequence). This CDR3 spans 15 amino acids.

The chain links TRBV7-6 to TRBJ1-1, with 8 nucleotides matching TRBD1. The V gene end was trimmed by 2 bases and the J gene end by 4 bases; junction bases not matched to a gene: 9. The V gene's germline CDR1 is SGHVS and CDR2 FNYEAQ. The CDR3 runs 16 residues. Written as DNA, the CDR3 is TGTGCCAGCAGCTTACGTTCAGGGGGCGAGGGCACTGAAGCTTTCTTT. This translates into CASSLRSGGEGTEAFF.

This chain uses TRBV5-1 with TRBJ2-2, with TRBD2 matching 7 bases. Germline CDR1 SGHRS, CDR2 YFSETQ. This CDR3 has 16 amino acids. After removal of 0 bases from V and 4 bases from J, the junction contained 6 bases not matched to a gene. The CDR3 here is CASSLDPAGRTGELFF. The CDR3 DNA reads TGCGCCAGCAGCTTGGATCCAGCGGGACGCACCGGGGAGCTGTTTTTT. Supplemented by reference TRBV5-1 and TRBJ2-2, the full variable domain reads KAGVTQTPRYLIKTRGQQVTLSCSPISGHRSVSWYQQTPGQGLQFLFEYFSETQRNKGNFPGRFSGRQFSNSRSEMNVSTLELGDSALYLCASSLDPAGRTGELFFGEGSRLTVL.

This sequence joins TRBV7-8 and TRBJ2-1, with 13 bases identical to TRBD2. Germline CDR1 and CDR2: SGHVS and FQNEAQ. The CDR3 extends over 12 amino acids. Trimming took 5 bases from V and 16 from J; bases not matched to a gene: 5. The CDR3 spells CASSVLAGGSFF. The CDR3 DNA is TGTGCCAGCAGCGTACTAGCGGGAGGGTCCTTCTTC.

Note on this clone: Relative to the germline gene, one junction end is altered; a read error may explain this. V and J are TRBV5-5 and TRBJ2-7; D perhaps matches TRBD1 (6 bases). The CDR3 is made up of 15 amino acids. Looked up from germline, CDR1 is SGHKS and CDR2 is YYEKEE (reference sequence). CDR3 nucleotides: TGTGCCAGCAGCTTGGCCACCTGGACAGACCGTACAACGCGTTTC. The encoded protein is CASSLATWTDRTTRF.

The CDR3, as DNA: TGTGCCACTAGCGGGAGGACCTACGAGCAGTACTTC. As protein: CATSGRTYEQYF. The chain joins TRBV19 to TRBJ2-7; 11 bases are a match to TRBD2. With 10 bases clipped from V and 2 bases from J, the junction kept 1 base outside the gene matches. This CDR3 spans 12 amino acids. Per germline, CDR1 LNHDA and CDR2 SQIVND (reference sequence). Combining the CDR3 with reference TRBV19 and TRBJ2-7 gives the whole variable domain DGGITQSPKYLFRKEGQNVTLSCEQNLNHDAMYWYRQDPGQGLRLIYYSQIVNDFQKGDIAEGYSVSREKKESFPLTVTSAQKNPTAFYLCATSGRTYEQYFGPGTRLTVT.

The chain has TRBV28 and TRBJ1-5; 7 bases map to TRBD1. The CDR3 loop spans 16 amino acids. Germline V gene sequence: CDR1 MDHEN, CDR2 SYDVKM. With 4 bases clipped from V and 6 bases from J, the junction kept 12 bases outside the gene matches. The CDR3, as DNA: TGTGCCAGCAGTTCCACCAGAGGGGGCTGGGGTCAGCCCCAGCATTTT. Amino acid sequence: CASSSTRGGWGQPQHF. The entire variable domain, with the rest obtained from reference TRBV28 and TRBJ1-5, is as follows: DVKVTQSSRYLVKRTGEKVFLECVQDMDHENMFWYRQDPGLGLRLIYFSYDVKMKEKGDIPEGYSVSREKKERFSLILESASTNQTSMYLCASSSTRGGWGQPQHFGDGTRLSIL.

The chain carries TRBV10-2 and TRBJ2-1, with 7 positions matching TRBD1. The CDR3 covers 15 residues. Unmatched junction bases numbered 10, after V lost 5 bases and J lost 6 bases. Germline assignment: CDR1 WSHSY and CDR2 SAAADI. In DNA, the CDR3 is TGCGCCAGCAGTAGACAGGGTATGGTCCCCAATGAGCAGTTCTTC. Translating it yields CASSRQGMVPNEQFF.

CDR3 nucleotides: TGTGCCAGCAAAGGGACAGGAGGCTCACCCCTCCACTTT. Its translation is CASKGTGGSPLHF. The chain recombines TRBV27 with TRBJ1-6; 8 nucleotides agree with TRBD1. The length of the CDR3 is 13 residues. Germline V gene sequence: CDR1 MNHEY, CDR2 SMNVEV (reference sequence). V lost 7 bases and J lost 10; bases outside the gene matches: 6.